The next 8 T cell receptor beta chains were all read from a single sample in a study of T cells in Graves' hyperthyroidism and ophthalmopathy. Amplification targeted TCR beta CDR3 regions from RNA transcripts. First-round RT-PCR targeting the TCR CDR3 was performed with the HTBI primer set. MiXCR, run by TCRdb on the multiplex PCR reads, gives a single entry per CDR3 protein. In the table there are about 640,000 distinct CDR3 sequences, around 20% of which are singletons. Source material: blood. The receptors originated from a young man with Graves' ophthalmopathy.

This clonotype was detected a few times. V and J are TRBV7-2 and TRBJ2-5; 9 nucleotides match TRBD2. The germline gives CDR1 SGHTA, CDR2 FQGNSA. The CDR3 extends over 19 amino acids. V dropped 5 bases and J dropped 5; count of bases not matched to a gene: 21. CDR3 nucleotide sequence: TGTGCCAGCAGCATTACCGGGTTAGACAGCGGGAGGAATATTGAGACCCAGTACTTC. It codes for CASSITGLDSGRNIETQYF.

This clonotype was found many times. The chain joins TRBV11-2 to TRBJ1-5; D perhaps matches TRBD1 (5 bases). This CDR3 contains 13 residues. V lost 3 bases, J lost 7 bases, and 10 bases lay in between. Germline V gene sequence: CDR1 SGHAT, CDR2 FQNNGV. CDR3 region: CASSFAEGQPQHF. Written as DNA, the CDR3 is TGTGCCAGCAGCTTCGCCGAGGGGCAGCCCCAGCATTTT.

The rearrangement links TRBV20-1 to TRBJ2-5, with TRBD2 matching over 8 bases. CDR3 size: 13 residues. Germline V gene data show CDR1 as DFQATT and CDR2 as SNEGSKA (reference sequence). The V segment lost 6 bases and the J segment 7 bases; nucleotides outside the gene matches: 10. Here the CDR3 reads CSAASAGAGTQYF. CDR3 DNA: TGCAGTGCCGCATCAGCGGGAGCGGGGACCCAGTACTTC.

This clonotype has just a few counts. This chain joins TRBV6-1 and TRBJ2-3; 10 nucleotides line up with TRBD2. The germline CDR1 and CDR2 sequences are MNHNS and SASEGT. The CDR3 has 16 residues. With 6 bases clipped from V and 2 bases from J, the junction kept 8 bases outside the gene matches. The CDR3 here is CASRQAGGRDTDTQYF. The CDR3 nucleotides read TGTGCCAGCAGGCAAGCGGGAGGGCGCGACACAGATACGCAGTATTTT.

This clonotype was counted only a few times. This chain uses TRBV4-3 with TRBJ2-2, with TRBD2 identical over 7 bases. Germline V CDR1 and CDR2: LGHNA, YSLEER. V lost 0 bases to trimming and J lost 5 bases; unmatched junction nucleotides: 6. This CDR3 is 16 amino acids long. Written as DNA, the CDR3 is TGCGCCAGCAGCCAAGAAGGGCTAGCGGTAACCGGGGAGCTGTTTTTT. It codes for CASSQEGLAVTGELFF.

The rearrangement joins TRBV6-1 to TRBJ2-7; possibly TRBD2 for D (6 bases). Germline V gene sequence: CDR1 MNHNS, CDR2 SASEGT. Trimming stripped 7 bases from V and 2 bases from J, with 15 bases between. This CDR3 is built from 14 residues. This chain's CDR3 is CASMEEGPTYEQYF. In DNA, the CDR3 is TGTGCCAGCATGGAGGAGGGGCCGACCTACGAGCAGTACTTC.

In this sample, this clonotype turned up many times. CDR3 in amino acids: CASSFDRWGLFF. The CDR3 bases are TGTGCCAGCAGTTTTGATCGGTGGGGACTGTTTTTT. The gene calls are TRBV12-3 or TRBV12-4 and TRBJ1-4; D gene unclear. Trimming cost V 3 bases and J 13 bases, with 12 bases left between them. This CDR3 spans 12 amino acids.

Comment on this clonotype: A read error may be the cause here, since a much bigger clone is one base away. The chain combines TRBV20-1 with TRBJ2-5, with no clear D. V was trimmed by 6 bases and J by 7 bases, leaving 9 bases between them. This CDR3 contains 10 residues. Germline V gene lookup returns CDR1 DFQATT and CDR2 SNEGSKA (reference sequence). The CDR3 loop is CSALIVTQYF. The CDR3 nucleotides are TGCAGTGCATTGATAGTGACCCAGTACTTC.